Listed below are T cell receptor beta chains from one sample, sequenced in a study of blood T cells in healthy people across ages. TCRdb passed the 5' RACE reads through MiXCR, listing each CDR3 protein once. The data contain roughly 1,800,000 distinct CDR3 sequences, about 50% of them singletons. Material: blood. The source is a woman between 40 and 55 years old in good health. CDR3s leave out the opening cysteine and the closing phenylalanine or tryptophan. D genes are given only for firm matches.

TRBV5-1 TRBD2 ASSLVGLAGSYNEQF
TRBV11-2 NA ASSYRDKLRETQY
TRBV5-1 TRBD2 ASRPISGGSYNEQF
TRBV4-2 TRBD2 ASSPSERGMDEQY
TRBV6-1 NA ASSATRLEPEQF
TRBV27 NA ASSLQDDQSPLH
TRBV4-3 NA ASSQGGWGTEAF
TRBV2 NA ASSKTVDEKLF
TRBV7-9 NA ASSPNRMIYNEQF
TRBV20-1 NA SARVITGREQY
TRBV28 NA ASSLLTELGNKNIQY
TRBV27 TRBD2 ASSLRVAGGTDTQY
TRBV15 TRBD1 ATSELTGGFTDTQY
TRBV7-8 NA ASSPEARLTQNYGYT
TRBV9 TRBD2 ASSARGAGGVETQY
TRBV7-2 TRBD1 ASIISRGRSEQF
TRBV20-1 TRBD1 SASRDRNQETQY
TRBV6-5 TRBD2 ASSFGVVGGSNEQF
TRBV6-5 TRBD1 ASSRFTGDDYGYT
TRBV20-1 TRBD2 SAPSASGPQETQY
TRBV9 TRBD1 ASSANTGGTRYGYT
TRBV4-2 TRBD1 ASSQGGQANSPLH
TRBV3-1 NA ASSQDPPGALDNEQF
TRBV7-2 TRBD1 ASSPRGTGEETQY
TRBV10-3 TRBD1 AISEPGQVSSSQETQF
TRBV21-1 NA ASSKGGRNQPQH
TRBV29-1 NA SVERGSGYT
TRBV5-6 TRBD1 AGSRQGTDTQY
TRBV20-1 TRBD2 SASSWGGASYNEQF